The T cell receptor beta chain described here comes from a study of blood T cell repertoires in COVID-19. For the study at large: Acute-phase and convalescent COVID-19 samples originated in the United States, Italy and Spain. T cells, B-cell-depleted T cells, or PBMCs supplied cDNA or gDNA.

This clone appeared a single time. Authors' data handling: For nucleated cells, counts were estimated from reference gene primer amplification. Repertoires were generated with immunoSEQ multiplex PCR, while TCRdb's copy carries only in-frame clones and drops some. The V and J calls and clone size are taken from that table; D and trimming were inferred from the DNA. The sample lists 200,000 to 300,000 clones, around 90% occurring once. Trimming removed 7 bases at V and 1 base at J, with 10 bases between. The CDR3 covers 14 residues. Germline assignment: CDR1 MNHEY and CDR2 SMNVEV (reference sequence). Sequenced input: peripheral blood. This clonotype was sampled from a human donor in a cohort sampled during active COVID-19. This chain joins TRBV27 and TRBJ2-2; D is perhaps TRBD1 (6 bases). CDR3 DNA sequence: TGTGCCAGCACAGAGACAGGGAACACCGGGGAGCTGTTTTTT. Translation gives CASTETGNTGELFF.